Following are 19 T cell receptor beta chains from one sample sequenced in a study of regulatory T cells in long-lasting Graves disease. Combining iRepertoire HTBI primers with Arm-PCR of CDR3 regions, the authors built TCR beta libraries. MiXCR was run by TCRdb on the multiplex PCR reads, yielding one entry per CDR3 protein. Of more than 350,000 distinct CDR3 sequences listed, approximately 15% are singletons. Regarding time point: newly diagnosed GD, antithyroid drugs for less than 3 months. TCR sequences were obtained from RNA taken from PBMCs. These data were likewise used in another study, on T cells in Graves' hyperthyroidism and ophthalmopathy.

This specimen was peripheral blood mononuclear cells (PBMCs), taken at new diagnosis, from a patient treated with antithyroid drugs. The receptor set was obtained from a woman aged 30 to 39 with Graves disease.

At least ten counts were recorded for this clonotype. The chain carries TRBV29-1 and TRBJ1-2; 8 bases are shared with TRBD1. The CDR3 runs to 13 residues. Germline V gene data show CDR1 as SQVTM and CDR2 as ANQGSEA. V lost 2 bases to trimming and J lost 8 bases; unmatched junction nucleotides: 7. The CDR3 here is CSVERQGTGGYTF. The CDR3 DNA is TGCAGCGTTGAAAGACAGGGGACGGGAGGCTACACCTTC.

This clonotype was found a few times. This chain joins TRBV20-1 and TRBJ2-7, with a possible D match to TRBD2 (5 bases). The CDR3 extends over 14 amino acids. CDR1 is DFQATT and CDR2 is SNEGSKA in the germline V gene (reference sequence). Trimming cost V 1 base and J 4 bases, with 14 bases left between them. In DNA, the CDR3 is TGCAGTGCTAGAGCCCAGGACTCCCTGTACGAGCAGTACTTC. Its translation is CSARAQDSLYEQYF.

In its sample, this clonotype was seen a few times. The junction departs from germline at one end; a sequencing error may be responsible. The CDR3 coding sequence is TGTGCCAGCAGCGCGGGGGATGATCCAAGAGTTTCAGACTTC. Encoded protein: CASSAGDDPRVSDF. This rearrangement joins TRBV9 to TRBJ2-5, with D maybe TRBD2 (6 bases). The CDR3 runs 14 residues. Germline V lookup: CDR1 SGDLS, CDR2 YYNGEE.

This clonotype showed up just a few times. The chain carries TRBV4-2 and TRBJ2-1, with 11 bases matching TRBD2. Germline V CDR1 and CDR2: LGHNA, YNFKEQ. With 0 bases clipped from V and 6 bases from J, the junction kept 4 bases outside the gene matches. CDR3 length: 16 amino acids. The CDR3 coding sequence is TGTGCCAGCAGCCAAGATCTCGGGACTAGCGGCAATGAGCAGTTCTTC. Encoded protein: CASSQDLGTSGNEQFF.

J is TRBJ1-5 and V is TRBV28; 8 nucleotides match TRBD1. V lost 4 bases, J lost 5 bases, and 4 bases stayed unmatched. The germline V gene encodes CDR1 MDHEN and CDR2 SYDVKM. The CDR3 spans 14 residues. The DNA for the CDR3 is TGTGCCAGCAGTTCGGGACAGGAGTATCAGCCCCAGCATTTT. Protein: CASSSGQEYQPQHF. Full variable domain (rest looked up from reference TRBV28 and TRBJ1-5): DVKVTQSSRYLVKRTGEKVFLECVQDMDHENMFWYRQDPGLGLRLIYFSYDVKMKEKGDIPEGYSVSREKKERFSLILESASTNQTSMYLCASSSGQEYQPQHFGDGTRLSIL.

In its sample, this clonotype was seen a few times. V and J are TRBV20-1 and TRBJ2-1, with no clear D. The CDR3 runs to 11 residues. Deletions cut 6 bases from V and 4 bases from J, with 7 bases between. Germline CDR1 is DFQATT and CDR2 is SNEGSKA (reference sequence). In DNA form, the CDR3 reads TGCAGTGCCCTTAAATACAATGAGCAGTTCTTC. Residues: CSALKYNEQFF.

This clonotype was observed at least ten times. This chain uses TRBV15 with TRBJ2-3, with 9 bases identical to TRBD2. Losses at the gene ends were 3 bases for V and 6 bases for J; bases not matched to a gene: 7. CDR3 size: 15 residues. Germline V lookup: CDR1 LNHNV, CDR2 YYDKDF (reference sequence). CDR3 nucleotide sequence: TGTGCCACCAGCAGTGGGACTAGCCAGCGGGATACGCAGTATTTT. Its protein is CATSSGTSQRDTQYF.

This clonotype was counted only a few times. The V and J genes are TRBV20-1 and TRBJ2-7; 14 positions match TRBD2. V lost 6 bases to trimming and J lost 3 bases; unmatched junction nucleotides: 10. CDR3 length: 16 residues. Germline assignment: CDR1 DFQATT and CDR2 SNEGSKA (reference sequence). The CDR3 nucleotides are TGCAGTGCCTCCGGGACTAGCGGGAGTGCGATCTACGAGCAGTACTTC. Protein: CSASGTSGSAIYEQYF.

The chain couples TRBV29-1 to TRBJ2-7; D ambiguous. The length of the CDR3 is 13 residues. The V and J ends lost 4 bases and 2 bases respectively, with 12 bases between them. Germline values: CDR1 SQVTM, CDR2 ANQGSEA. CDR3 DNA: TGCAGCGTTGGTTACGGGCGGACCTACGAGCAGTACTTC. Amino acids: CSVGYGRTYEQYF.

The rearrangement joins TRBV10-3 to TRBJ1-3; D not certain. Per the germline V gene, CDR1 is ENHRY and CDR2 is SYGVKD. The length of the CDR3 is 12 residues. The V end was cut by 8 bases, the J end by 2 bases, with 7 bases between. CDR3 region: CAILPAGNTIYF. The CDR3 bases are TGTGCCATCTTACCGGCTGGAAACACCATATATTTT.

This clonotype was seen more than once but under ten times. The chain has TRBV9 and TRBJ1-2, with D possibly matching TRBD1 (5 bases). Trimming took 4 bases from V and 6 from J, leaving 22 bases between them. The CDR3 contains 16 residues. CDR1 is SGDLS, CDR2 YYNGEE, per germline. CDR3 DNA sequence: TGTGCCAGCAGCTCTTTCTCCGGGGCCTCGAGGGATGGCTACACCTTC. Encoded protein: CASSSFSGASRDGYTF.

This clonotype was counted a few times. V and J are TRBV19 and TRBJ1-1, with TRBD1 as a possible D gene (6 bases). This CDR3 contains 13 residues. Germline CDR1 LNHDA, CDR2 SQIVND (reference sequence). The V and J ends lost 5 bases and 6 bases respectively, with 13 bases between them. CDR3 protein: CASSVATGAEAFF. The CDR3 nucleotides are TGTGCCAGTAGTGTCGCGACAGGCGCTGAAGCTTTCTTT.

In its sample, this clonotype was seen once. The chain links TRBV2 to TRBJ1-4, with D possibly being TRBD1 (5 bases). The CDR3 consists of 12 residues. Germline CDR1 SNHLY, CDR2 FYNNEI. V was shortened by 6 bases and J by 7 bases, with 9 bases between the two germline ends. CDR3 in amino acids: CASRGPAEKLFF. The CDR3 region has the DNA TGTGCCAGCAGGGGACCCGCTGAAAAACTGTTTTTT.

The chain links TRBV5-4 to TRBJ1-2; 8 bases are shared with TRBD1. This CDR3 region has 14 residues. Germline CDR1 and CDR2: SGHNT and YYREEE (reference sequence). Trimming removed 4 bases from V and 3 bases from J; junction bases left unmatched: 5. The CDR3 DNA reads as TGTGCCAGCAGCGTGACAGGGGTCGACTATGGCTACACCTTC. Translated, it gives CASSVTGVDYGYTF.

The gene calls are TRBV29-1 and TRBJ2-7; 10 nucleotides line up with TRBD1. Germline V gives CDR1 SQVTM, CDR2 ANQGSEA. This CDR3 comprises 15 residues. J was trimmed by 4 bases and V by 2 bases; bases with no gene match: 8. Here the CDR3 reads CSVEFNDRGQYEQYF. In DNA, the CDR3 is TGCAGCGTTGAATTCAATGACAGGGGGCAATACGAGCAGTACTTC.

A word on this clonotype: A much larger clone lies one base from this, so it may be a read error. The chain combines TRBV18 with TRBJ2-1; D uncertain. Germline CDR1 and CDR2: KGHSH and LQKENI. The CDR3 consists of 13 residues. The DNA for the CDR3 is TGTGCCACCTCACTTCCCGAGTTAGGTGAGCAGTTCTTC. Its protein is CATSLPELGEQFF.

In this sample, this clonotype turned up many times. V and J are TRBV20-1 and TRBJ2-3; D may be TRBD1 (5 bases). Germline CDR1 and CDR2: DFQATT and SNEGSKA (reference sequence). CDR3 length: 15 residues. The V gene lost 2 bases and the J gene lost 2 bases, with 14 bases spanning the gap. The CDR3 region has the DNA TGCAGTGCTAGAATAAGGGGCACCTACACAGATACGCAGTATTTT. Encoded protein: CSARIRGTYTDTQYF.

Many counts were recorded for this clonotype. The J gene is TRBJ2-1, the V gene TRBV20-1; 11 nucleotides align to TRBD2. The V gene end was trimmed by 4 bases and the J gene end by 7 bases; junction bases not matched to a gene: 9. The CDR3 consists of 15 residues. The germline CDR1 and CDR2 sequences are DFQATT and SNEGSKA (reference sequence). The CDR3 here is CSATNSGRAFNEQFF. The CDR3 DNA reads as TGCAGTGCTACAAATAGCGGGAGGGCGTTTAATGAGCAGTTCTTC.

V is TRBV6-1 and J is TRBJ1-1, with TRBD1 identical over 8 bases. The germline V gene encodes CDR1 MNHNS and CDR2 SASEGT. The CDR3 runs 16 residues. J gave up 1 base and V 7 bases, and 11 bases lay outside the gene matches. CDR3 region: CASTPSPGTGNTEAFF. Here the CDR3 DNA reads TGTGCCAGCACCCCGTCCCCCGGGACAGGGAACACTGAAGCTTTCTTT.